This passage covers 16 T cell receptor beta chains from one sample sequenced in a study of blood T cell repertoires in COVID-19. Profiling relied on immunoSEQ multiplex PCR, and the TCRdb table lists in-frame clones only, not all of them. Here the sample spans a few hundred thousand clones, over 80% being singletons. The source material was PBMCs or T cells enriched from blood (not recorded which). These receptors originate from a woman aged 50 to 65 who had recovered from COVID-19.

The chain joins TRBV7-9 to TRBJ1-2; D gene uncertain. Per the germline V gene, CDR1 is SEHNR and CDR2 is FQNEAQ (reference sequence). Trimming shortened V by 3 bases and J by 7 bases, and 9 bases separated the two germline ends. This CDR3 comprises 12 residues. CDR3: CASSLGNGGYTF. The CDR3 DNA sequence: TGTGCCAGCAGCTTGGGCAATGGTGGCTACACCTTC.

The V call is TRBV3-1 (or the pseudogene TRBV3-2), the J call TRBJ1-2; TRBD1 aligns across 10 bases. Germline lookup yields CDR1 LGHDT and CDR2 YNNKEL (reference sequence). Trimming removed 4 bases from V and 7 bases from J; junction bases left unmatched: 15. The CDR3 is made up of 17 amino acids. Written as DNA, the CDR3 is TGTGCCAGCAGCCGATGGGACAGGGGAACAGTGTTGTGTGGCTACACCTTC. Translation gives CASSRWDRGTVLCGYTF.

In this sample, this clone turned up once. The chain uses TRBV2 and TRBJ1-5; no definite D call. The CDR3 is 13 residues long. The V and J ends lost 4 bases and 6 bases respectively, with 10 bases between them. CDR1 and CDR2 from the germline V gene are SNHLY and FYNNEI. The CDR3: CASSVGQFQPQHF. In nucleotides, the CDR3 is TGTGCCAGCAGTGTTGGGCAGTTTCAGCCCCAGCATTTT.

The chain is built from TRBV29-1 and TRBJ2-1, with TRBD2 matching 10 bases. The germline CDR1 and CDR2 sequences are SQVTM and ANQGSEA. V lost 6 bases to trimming and J lost 6 bases; unmatched junction nucleotides: 11. This CDR3 has 15 residues. This CDR3 reads CSVGLLAGFGNEQFF. The DNA for the CDR3 is TGCAGCGTCGGCCTACTAGCGGGATTTGGCAATGAGCAGTTCTTC.

This rearrangement joins TRBV30 to TRBJ2-1, with D possibly matching TRBD2 (5 bases). Germline V gene data show CDR1 as GTSNPN and CDR2 as SVGIG (reference sequence). With 2 bases removed from V and 2 bases from J, the gap between germline ends came to 13 bases. This CDR3 has 15 amino acids. The CDR3 bases are TGTGCCTGGAGTAAGGGCGAGACTACCTACAATGAGCAGTTCTTC. Translated: CAWSKGETTYNEQFF.

The chain is built from TRBV7-3 and TRBJ1-1, with D tentatively TRBD1 (6 bases). CDR1 and CDR2 (germline): SGHTA, FQGTGA. Trimming pared 0 bases from V and 1 base from J, leaving 6 bases between. This CDR3 has 14 amino acids. The CDR3 loop reads CASSLTTGNTEAFF. The CDR3, as DNA: TGTGCCAGCAGCTTAACGACAGGGAACACTGAAGCTTTCTTT.

The rearrangement uses TRBV4-3 and TRBJ2-3; D is possibly TRBD1 (5 bases). Germline V gene lookup returns CDR1 LGHNA and CDR2 YSLEER. This CDR3 spans 16 amino acids. V shed 0 bases and J shed 5 bases, with 15 bases lying between them. Here the CDR3 reads CASSQEWATVGDTQYF. The CDR3 nucleotides are TGCGCCAGCAGCCAAGAATGGGCGACAGTCGGAGATACGCAGTATTTT.

The V gene is TRBV19, the J gene TRBJ1-2, with D perhaps matching TRBD1 (6 bases). V was trimmed by 5 bases and J by 0 bases, leaving 10 bases between them. The CDR3 spans 14 residues. Germline V CDR1 and CDR2: LNHDA, SQIVND (reference sequence). The CDR3 is CASSGQPPNYGYTF. As DNA, the CDR3 is TGTGCCAGTAGTGGACAGCCTCCTAACTATGGCTACACCTTC.

The gene calls are TRBV18 and TRBJ1-2; the D gene is possibly TRBD1 (6 bases). This CDR3 comprises 15 residues. CDR1 and CDR2 from the germline V gene are KGHSH and LQKENI. The V end was cut by 3 bases, the J end by 4 bases, with 15 bases between. The CDR3 spells CASSPGASRGYGYTF. The CDR3 DNA reads TGTGCCAGCTCACCGGGGGCATCCCGGGGCTATGGCTACACCTTC.

In its sample, this clone was seen once. The chain uses TRBV4-1 and TRBJ2-7; TRBD2 agrees at 8 bases. This CDR3 has 16 amino acids. V trimming: 0 bases; J trimming: 0 bases; junction bases outside the gene matches: 4. Germline CDR1 reads MGHRA; CDR2 reads YSYEKL. CDR3 residues: CASSQDATSGSYEQYF. CDR3 coding DNA: TGCGCCAGCAGCCAAGATGCTACTAGCGGCTCCTACGAGCAGTACTTC.

The chain employs TRBV10-2 and TRBJ2-4; weak D call: TRBD2 (5 bases). In germline, CDR1 is WSHSY, CDR2 SAAADI. The CDR3 consists of 13 residues. Trimming took off 3 bases at V and 6 bases at J, with 9 bases between the two ends. CDR3: CASSEGLANIQYF. CDR3 bases: TGCGCCAGCAGTGAAGGGCTAGCAAACATTCAGTACTTC.

The V call is TRBV10-2, the J call TRBJ1-2; TRBD1 matches 8 bases. The germline CDR1 and CDR2 sequences are WSHSY and SAAADI. This CDR3 has 16 residues. V lost 2 bases to trimming and J lost 0 bases; unmatched junction nucleotides: 5. The CDR3 loop is CASSEGQGSTNYGYTF. CDR3 coding DNA: TGCGCCAGCAGTGAGGGACAGGGATCCACTAACTATGGCTACACCTTC.

The chain joins TRBV6-1 to TRBJ2-7, with D maybe TRBD1 (5 bases). The V end lost 1 base, the J end lost 0 bases, and 10 bases lay between the germline ends. CDR3 length equals 15 residues. Looked up from germline, CDR1 is MNHNS and CDR2 is SASEGT. In DNA form, the CDR3 reads TGTGCCAGCAGTGAAGGTCTAGGGGACTCCTACGAGCAGTACTTC. Encoded protein: CASSEGLGDSYEQYF.

The chain joins TRBV6-5 to TRBJ1-1; D may be TRBD1 (5 bases). This CDR3 region has 14 residues. Germline CDR1 is MNHEY and CDR2 is SVGAGI. Trimming pared 6 bases from V and 0 bases from J, leaving 11 bases between. The chain's CDR3 is CASSRGDLNTEAFF. CDR3 nucleotide sequence: TGTGCCAGCAGCCGCGGGGACCTGAACACTGAAGCTTTCTTT.

The CDR3 coding sequence is TGCGCCAGCAGCCAAGATCGGGGACAGGGTGGGGGAAAACTGTTTTTT. It is translated as CASSQDRGQGGGKLFF. V gene TRBV4-3 combines with J gene TRBJ1-4; 9 bases fit TRBD1. The J segment lost 10 bases and the V segment lost 0 bases, leaving 9 bases of the junction unmatched. This CDR3 is built from 16 residues. CDR1 and CDR2 from the germline V gene are LGHNA and YSLEER.

The V and J genes are TRBV3-1 (or the pseudogene TRBV3-2) and TRBJ2-1, with 12 bases that match TRBD2. The ends lost 2 bases at V and 5 bases at J; junction bases unmatched: 7. In germline, CDR1 is LGHDT, CDR2 YNNKEL (reference sequence). This CDR3 spans 17 amino acids. DNA of the CDR3: TGTGCCAGCAGCCAACCCCCTAGACTAGCGGGGGACAATGAGCAGTTCTTC. Protein: CASSQPPRLAGDNEQFF.